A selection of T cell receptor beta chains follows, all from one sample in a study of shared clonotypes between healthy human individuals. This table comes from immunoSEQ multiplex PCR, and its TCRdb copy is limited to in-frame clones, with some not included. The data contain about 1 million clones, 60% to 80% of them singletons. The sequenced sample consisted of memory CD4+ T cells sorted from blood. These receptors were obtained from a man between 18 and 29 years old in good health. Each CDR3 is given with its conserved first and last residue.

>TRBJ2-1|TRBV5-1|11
CASRLDYEQFF
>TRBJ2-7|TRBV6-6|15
CASSSLDRGAYEQYF
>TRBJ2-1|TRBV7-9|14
CASSDTRLDNEQFF
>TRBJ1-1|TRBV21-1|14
CASSNRERNTEAFF
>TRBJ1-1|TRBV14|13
CASSRGGHTEAFF
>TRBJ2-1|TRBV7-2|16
CASSLVPYSSYNEQFF
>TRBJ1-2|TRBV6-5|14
CASRIPGQNYGYTF
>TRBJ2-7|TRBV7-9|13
CASSLGVVYEQYF
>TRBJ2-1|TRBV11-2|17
CASSAGFAGQGIVEQFF
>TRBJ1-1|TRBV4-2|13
CASSQDTGTEAFF
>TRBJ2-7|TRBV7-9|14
CASSLSGSSYEQYF
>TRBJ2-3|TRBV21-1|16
CASSTVRAGPRDTQYF
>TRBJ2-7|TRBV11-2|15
CASSLAPDRAGEQYF
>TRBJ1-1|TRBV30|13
CAWSPTGNTEAFF
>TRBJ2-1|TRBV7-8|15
CASSFLAGGYDEQFF
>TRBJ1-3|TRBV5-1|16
CASSRNGQGVGNTIYF
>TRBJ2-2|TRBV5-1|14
CASSVAANTGELFF
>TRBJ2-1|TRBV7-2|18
CASSSTRTSGGARNEQFF
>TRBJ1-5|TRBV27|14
CASSGRQGNQPQHF
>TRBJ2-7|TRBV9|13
CASSRDGTYEQYF
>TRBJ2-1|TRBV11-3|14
CASSLGGSTNEQFF
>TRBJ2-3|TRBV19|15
CASSGTGGLADTQYF
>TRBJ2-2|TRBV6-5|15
CASSYMGSSTGELFF
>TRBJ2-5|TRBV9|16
CASSVGQLAVQETQYF
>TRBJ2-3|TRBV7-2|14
CASSLFVGPDTQYF
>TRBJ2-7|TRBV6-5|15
CASSYGQASSYEQYF